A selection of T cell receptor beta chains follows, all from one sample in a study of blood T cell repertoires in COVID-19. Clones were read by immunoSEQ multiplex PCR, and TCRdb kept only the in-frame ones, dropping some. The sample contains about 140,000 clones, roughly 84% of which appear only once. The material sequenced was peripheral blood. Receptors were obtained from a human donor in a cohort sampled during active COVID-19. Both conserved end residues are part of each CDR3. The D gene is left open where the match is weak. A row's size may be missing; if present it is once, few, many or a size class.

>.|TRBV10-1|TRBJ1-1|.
TGCGCCAGCAGTGACAGGCACACGAACACTGAAGCTTTCTTT
CASSDRHTNTEAFF
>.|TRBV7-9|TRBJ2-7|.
TGTGCCAGCAGCTTACGGGAAGCCTACGAGCAGTACTTC
CASSLREAYEQYF
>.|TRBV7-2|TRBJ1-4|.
TGTGCCAGCAGCGTTTCTCGGGGAGTTAATGAAAAACTGTTTTTT
CASSVSRGVNEKLFF
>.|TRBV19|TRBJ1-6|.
TGTGCCAGTAGTTCCCGGCGAGCCCCCGGGGGTTCACCCCTCCACTTT
CASSSRRAPGGSPLHF
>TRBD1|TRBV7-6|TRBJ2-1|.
TGTGCCAGCAGCCTAGCCCCGACAGGGGGCGTCGAAAATGAGCAGTTCTTC
CASSLAPTGGVENEQFF
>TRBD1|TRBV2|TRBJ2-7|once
TGTGCCAGCAGTCAGGGGGCGGGCGAGCAGTACTTC
CASSQGAGEQYF
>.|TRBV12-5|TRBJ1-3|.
TGTGCTAGTGGTTTGGTACCGGGGTCTGGAAACACCATATATTTT
CASGLVPGSGNTIYF
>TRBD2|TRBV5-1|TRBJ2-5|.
TGCGCCAGCAGCCGGTCCGGCGGGGGGGTAACAGAGACCCAGTACTTC
CASSRSGGGVTETQYF
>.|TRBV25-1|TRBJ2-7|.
TGTGCCAGCAGTGCGCGCGAGCAGTACTTC
CASSAREQYF
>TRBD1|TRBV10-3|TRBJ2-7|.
TGTGCCATCAGGACGGACAGGGGGTTTTCCTACGAGCAGTACTTC
CAIRTDRGFSYEQYF
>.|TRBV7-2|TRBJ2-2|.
TGTGCCAGCACCCAACCAATCCTGGCCTTAACCGGGGAGCTGTTTTTT
CASTQPILALTGELFF
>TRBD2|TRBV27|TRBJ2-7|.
TGTGCCAGCAGGGAGGCGGGAGACTACGAGCAGTACTTC
CASREAGDYEQYF
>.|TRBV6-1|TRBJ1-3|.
TGTGCCAGCAGTGAGTCCCAAGGGAGCGGAAACACCATATATTTT
CASSESQGSGNTIYF
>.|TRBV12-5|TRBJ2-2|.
TGTGCTAGTGGTTTGGTAACCGGGGCTAGCGCTAACACCGGGGAGCTGTTTTTT
CASGLVTGASANTGELFF
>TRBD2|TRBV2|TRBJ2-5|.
TGTGCCAGCATCCTGGATCATGGTAGCGGGGTAAAGACCCAGTACTTC
CASILDHGSGVKTQYF
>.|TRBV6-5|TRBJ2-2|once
TGTGCCAGCAGCCCGAGGGCAGGGGACACCGGGGAGCTGTTTTTT
CASSPRAGDTGELFF
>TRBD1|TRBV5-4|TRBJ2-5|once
TGTGCCAGCAGCTGGGACAGGGCGGAGACCCAGTACTTC
CASSWDRAETQYF
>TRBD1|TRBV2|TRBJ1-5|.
TGTGCCAGCAGGTGGACAGGGGTAACGACAGAACCCCAGCATTTT
CASRWTGVTTEPQHF
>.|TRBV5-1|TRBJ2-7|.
TGCGCCAGCAGCTACAGGAGCCCACCCTCCTACGAGCAGTACTTC
CASSYRSPPSYEQYF
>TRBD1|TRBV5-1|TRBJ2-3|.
TGCGCCAGCAGCTTGGCGGGGGACAGGTTCACAGATACGCAGTATTTT
CASSLAGDRFTDTQYF
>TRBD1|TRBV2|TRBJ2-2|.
TGTGCCAGCAGTGAAGGGGGGACAGGGCGCGAAAAGCTGTTTTTT
CASSEGGTGREKLFF
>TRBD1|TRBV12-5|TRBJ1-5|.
TGTGCTAGTGGTTTTAACCGGGACAGGGTCAATCAGCCCCAGCATTTT
CASGFNRDRVNQPQHF
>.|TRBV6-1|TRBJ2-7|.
TGTGCCAGCAGTGAATCGGTCCTTTACGAGCAGTACTTC
CASSESVLYEQYF
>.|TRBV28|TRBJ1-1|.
TGTGCCAGCAGCGACAGAAGCACAGGACACACTGAAGCTTTCTTT
CASSDRSTGHTEAFF
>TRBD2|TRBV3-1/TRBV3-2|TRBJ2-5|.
TGTGCCAGCAGCCCTGGGACTAGCGGGGGGGCCGGAGAGACCCAGTACTTC
CASSPGTSGGAGETQYF
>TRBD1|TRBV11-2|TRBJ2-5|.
TGTGCCAGCAGCTTCGGCCCCGGGACAGACCTTACCCAGTACTTC
CASSFGPGTDLTQYF
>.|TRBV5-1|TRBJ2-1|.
TGCGCCAGCAGCCCTGCGAACAGGGTGAGCTCCTACAATGAGCAGTTCTTC
CASSPANRVSSYNEQFF
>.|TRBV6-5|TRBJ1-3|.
TGTGCCAGCAGTTATGAGGGTTACCCTGGAAACACCATATATTTT
CASSYEGYPGNTIYF
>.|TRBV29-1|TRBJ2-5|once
TGCAGCGTTGAAGGCGCCTTAACCGGACAACAAGAGACCCAGTACTTC
CSVEGALTGQQETQYF
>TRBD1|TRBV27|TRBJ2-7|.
TGTGCCAGCAGTTTATACACAGGGGGGACCTACGAGCAGTACTTC
CASSLYTGGTYEQYF
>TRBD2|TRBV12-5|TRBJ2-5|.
TGTGCTAGTGGTTATGGGCGGGGGGCGGAGACCCAGTACTTC
CASGYGRGAETQYF
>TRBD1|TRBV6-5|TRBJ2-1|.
TGTGCCAGCAATACAGGGGGTCCCTACAATGAGCAGTTCTTC
CASNTGGPYNEQFF
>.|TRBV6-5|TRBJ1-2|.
TGTGCCAGCAGCGGAGGGGCAGGCGCCAACTATGGCTACACCTTC
CASSGGAGANYGYTF
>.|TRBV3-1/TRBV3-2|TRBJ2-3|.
TGTGCCAGCAGCCAAAGGGGGTCTGGCCCAGATACGCAGTATTTT
CASSQRGSGPDTQYF
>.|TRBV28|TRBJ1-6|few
TGTGCCAGCAGTCCAATCGAGGTCCCGCTGGTTTCACCCCTCCACTTT
CASSPIEVPLVSPLHF
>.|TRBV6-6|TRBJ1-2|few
TGTGCCAGCAGTTACCCGACGGAACCCCGGGGTGGCTACACCTTC
CASSYPTEPRGGYTF
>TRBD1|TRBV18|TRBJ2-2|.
TGTGCCAGCTCGGGACAGGGACCCGCGAACACCGGGGAGCTGTTTTTT
CASSGQGPANTGELFF
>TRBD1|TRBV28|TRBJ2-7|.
TGTGCCAGCAGACCCCGGGACAGGGCCGGCTACGAGCAGTACTTC
CASRPRDRAGYEQYF
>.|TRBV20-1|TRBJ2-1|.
TGCAGTGCTAGGTCATTTGATGAGCAGTTCTTC
CSARSFDEQFF
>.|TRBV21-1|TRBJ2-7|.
TGTGCCAGCAGCAAAAGGAGGGGTGAAAGGTACGAGCAGTACTTC
CASSKRRGERYEQYF
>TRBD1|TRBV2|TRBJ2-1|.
TGTGCCAGCTTGAAAGGGACAGATCCCTACAATGAGCAGTTCTTC
CASLKGTDPYNEQFF
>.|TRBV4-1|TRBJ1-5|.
TGCGCCAGCAGCCAAGAGCGGCAGGGTTTGAGTCAGCCCCAGCATTTT
CASSQERQGLSQPQHF
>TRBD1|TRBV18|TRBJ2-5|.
TGTGCCAGCTCACCATACCGGGACAGCCAAGAGACCCAGTACTTC
CASSPYRDSQETQYF
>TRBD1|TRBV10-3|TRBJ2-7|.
TGTGCCATCACCTCCGACAGGGGGAAGGACGAGCAGTACTTC
CAITSDRGKDEQYF
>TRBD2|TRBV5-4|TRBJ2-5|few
TGTGCCAGCAGCTTCGGCGGGGGGCAACAAGAGACCCAGTACTTC
CASSFGGGQQETQYF